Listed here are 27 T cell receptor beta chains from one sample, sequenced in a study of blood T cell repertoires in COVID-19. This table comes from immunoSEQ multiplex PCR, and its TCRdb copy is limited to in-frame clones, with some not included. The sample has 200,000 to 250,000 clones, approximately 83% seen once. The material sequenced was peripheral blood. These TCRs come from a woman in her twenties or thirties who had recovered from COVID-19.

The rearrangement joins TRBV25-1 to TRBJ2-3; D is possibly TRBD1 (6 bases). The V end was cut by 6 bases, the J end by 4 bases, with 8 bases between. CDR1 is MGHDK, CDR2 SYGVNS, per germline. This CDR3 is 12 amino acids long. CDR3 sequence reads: CASSRGSDTQYF. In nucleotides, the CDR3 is TGTGCCAGCAGCAGGGGTTCAGATACGCAGTATTTT.

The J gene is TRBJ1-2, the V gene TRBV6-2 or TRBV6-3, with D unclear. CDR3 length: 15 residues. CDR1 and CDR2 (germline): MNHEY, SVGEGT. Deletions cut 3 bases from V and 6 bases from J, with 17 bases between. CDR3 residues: CASSYVNWGVNGYTF. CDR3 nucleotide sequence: TGTGCCAGCAGTTATGTGAACTGGGGAGTCAATGGCTACACCTTC.

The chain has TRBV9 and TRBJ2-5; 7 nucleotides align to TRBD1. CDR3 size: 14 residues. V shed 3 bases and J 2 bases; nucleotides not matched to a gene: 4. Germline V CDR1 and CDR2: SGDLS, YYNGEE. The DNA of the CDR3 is TGTGCCAGCAGCGGGGGACAGTATCAAGAGACCCAGTACTTC. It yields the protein CASSGGQYQETQYF.

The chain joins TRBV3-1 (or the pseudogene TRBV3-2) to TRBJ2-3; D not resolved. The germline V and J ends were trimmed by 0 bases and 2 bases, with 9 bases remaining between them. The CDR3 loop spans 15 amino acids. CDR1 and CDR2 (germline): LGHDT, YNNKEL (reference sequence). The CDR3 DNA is TGTGCCAGCAGCCAAGACCCCACTGTCACAGATACGCAGTATTTT. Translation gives CASSQDPTVTDTQYF.

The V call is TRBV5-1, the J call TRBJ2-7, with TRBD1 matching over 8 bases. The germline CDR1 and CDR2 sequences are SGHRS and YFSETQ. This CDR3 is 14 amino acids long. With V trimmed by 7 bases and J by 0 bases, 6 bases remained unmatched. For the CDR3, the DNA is TGCGCCAGCGGCCAGGGGGCAGACTCCTACGAGCAGTACTTC. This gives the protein CASGQGADSYEQYF.

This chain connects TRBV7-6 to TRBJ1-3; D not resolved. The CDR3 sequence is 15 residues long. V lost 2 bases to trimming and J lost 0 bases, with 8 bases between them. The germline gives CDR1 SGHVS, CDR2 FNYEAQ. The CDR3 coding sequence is TGTGCCAGCAGCTTAAACGTACACTCTGGAAACACCATATATTTT. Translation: CASSLNVHSGNTIYF.

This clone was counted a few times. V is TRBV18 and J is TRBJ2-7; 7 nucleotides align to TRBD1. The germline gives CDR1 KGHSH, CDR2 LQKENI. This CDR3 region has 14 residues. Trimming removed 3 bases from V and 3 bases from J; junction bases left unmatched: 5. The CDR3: CASSPKQGFYEQYF. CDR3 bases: TGTGCCAGCTCACCCAAACAGGGGTTCTACGAGCAGTACTTC.

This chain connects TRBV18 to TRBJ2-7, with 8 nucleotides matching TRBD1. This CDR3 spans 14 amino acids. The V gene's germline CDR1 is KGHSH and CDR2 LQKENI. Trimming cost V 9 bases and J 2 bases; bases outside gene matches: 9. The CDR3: CASSTSGGPYEQYF. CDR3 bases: TGTGCCAGTTCAACCTCAGGGGGCCCCTACGAGCAGTACTTC.

The CDR3 loop reads CAGQQGVTEAFF. CDR3 DNA sequence: TGTGCCGGACAACAGGGTGTCACTGAAGCTTTCTTT. J is TRBJ1-1 and V is TRBV6-5; a possible D gene is TRBD1 (6 bases). This CDR3 comprises 12 residues. Germline CDR1 is MNHEY and CDR2 is SVGAGI. V gave up 11 bases and J gave up 4 bases, with 14 bases separating them.

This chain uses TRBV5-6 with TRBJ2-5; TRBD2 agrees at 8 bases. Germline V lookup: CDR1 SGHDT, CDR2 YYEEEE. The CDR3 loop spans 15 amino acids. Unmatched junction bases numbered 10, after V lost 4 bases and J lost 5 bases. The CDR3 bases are TGTGCCAGCAGCGTTACGGGGGGGCCGGGGGAGACCCAGTACTTC. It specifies CASSVTGGPGETQYF.

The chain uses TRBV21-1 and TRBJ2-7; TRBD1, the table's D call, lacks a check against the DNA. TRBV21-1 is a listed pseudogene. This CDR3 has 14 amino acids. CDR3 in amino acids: CASSTRQGLYEQYF. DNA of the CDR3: TGTGCCAGCAGCACTCGACAGGGACTCTACGAGCAGTACTTC.

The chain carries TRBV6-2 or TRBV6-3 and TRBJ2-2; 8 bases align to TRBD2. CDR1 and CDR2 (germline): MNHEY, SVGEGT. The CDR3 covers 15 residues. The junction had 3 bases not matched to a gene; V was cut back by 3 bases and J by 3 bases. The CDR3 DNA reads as TGTGCCAGCAGTTATACTAGCGGCGACACCGGGGAGCTGTTTTTT. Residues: CASSYTSGDTGELFF.

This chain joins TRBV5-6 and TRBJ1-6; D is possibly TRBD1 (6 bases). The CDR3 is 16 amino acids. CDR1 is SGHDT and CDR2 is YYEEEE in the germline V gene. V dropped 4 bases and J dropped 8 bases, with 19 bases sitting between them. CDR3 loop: CASSTKQGLGDSPLHF. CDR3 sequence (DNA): TGTGCCAGCAGCACGAAACAGGGCCTTGGCGATTCACCCCTCCACTTT.

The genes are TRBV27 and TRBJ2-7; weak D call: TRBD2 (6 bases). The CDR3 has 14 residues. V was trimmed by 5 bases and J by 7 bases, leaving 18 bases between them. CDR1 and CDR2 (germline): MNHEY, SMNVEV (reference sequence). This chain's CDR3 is CASSRTGTPGEQYF. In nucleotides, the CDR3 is TGTGCCAGCAGTCGAACCGGGACTCCTGGTGAGCAGTACTTC.

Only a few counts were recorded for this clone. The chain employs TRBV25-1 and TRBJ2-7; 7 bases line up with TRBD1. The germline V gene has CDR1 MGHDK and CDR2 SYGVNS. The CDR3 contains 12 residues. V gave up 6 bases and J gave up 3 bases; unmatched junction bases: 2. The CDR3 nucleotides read TGTGCCAGCAGGGGGGACAGCTACGAGCAGTACTTC. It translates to CASRGDSYEQYF.

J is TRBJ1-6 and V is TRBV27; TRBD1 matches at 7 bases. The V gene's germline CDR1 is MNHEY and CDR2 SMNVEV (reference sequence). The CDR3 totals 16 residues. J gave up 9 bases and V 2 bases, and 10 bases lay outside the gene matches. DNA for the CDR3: TGTGCCAGCAGTTTAAAGGGGGCGCGGTTAGGTTCACCCCTCCACTTT. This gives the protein CASSLKGARLGSPLHF.

CDR3 in DNA: TGTGCCAGCAGCCCAGGGAGCGGGGGGGCCGAGGGAGATACGCAGTATTTT. It is translated as CASSPGSGGAEGDTQYF. V and J are TRBV7-2 and TRBJ2-3; TRBD2 agrees at 10 bases. This CDR3 spans 17 amino acids. The J segment lost 5 bases and the V segment lost 5 bases, leaving 13 bases of the junction unmatched. The germline CDR1 and CDR2 sequences are SGHTA and FQGNSA.

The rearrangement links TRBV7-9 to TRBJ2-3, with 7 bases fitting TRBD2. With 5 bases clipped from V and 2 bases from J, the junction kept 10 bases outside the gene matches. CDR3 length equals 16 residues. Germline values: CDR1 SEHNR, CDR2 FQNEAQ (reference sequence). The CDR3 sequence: CASSQDTGGNTDTQYF. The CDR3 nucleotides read TGTGCCAGCAGCCAAGATACGGGGGGTAACACAGATACGCAGTATTTT.

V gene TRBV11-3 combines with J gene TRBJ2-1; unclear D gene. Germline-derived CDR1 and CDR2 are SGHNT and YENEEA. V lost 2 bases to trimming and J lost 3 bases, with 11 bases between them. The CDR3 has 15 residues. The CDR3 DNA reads TGTGCCAGCAGCTTAAGTATAGCCGGCTACAATGAGCAGTTCTTC. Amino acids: CASSLSIAGYNEQFF. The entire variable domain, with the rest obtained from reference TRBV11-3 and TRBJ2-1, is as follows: EAGVVQSPRYKIIEKKQPVAFWCNPISGHNTLYWYLQNLGQGPELLIRYENEEAVDDSQLPKDRFSAERLKGVDSTLKIQPAELGDSAVYLCASSLSIAGYNEQFFGPGTRLTVL.

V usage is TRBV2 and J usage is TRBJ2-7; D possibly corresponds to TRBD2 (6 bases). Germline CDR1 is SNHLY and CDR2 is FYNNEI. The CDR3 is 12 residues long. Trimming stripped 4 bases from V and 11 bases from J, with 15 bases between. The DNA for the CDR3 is TGTGCCAGCAGTGTCCCCCTGGGGGAGGAGTACTTC. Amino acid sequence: CASSVPLGEEYF.

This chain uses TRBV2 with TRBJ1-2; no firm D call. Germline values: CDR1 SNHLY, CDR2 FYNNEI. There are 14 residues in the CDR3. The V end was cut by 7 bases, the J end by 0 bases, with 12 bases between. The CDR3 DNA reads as TGTGCCAGCACTCCGGGGAGAACTAACTATGGCTACACCTTC. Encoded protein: CASTPGRTNYGYTF.

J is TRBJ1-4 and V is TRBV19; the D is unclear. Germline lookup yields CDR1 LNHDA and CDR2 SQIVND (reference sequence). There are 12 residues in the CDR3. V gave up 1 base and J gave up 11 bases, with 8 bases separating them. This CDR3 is CASSIGGGKLFF. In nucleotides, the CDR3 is TGTGCCAGTAGTATAGGAGGAGGGAAACTGTTTTTT.

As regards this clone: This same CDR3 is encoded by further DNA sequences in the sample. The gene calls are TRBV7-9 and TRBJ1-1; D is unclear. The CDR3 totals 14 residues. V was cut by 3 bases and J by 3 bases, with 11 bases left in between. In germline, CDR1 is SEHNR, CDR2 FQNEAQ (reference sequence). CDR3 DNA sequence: TGTGCCAGCAGCTTGAGGGATGTAGACACTGAAGCTTTCTTT. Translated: CASSLRDVDTEAFF. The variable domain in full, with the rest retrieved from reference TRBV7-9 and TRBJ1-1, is DTGVSQNPRHKITKRGQNVTFRCDPISEHNRLYWYRQTLGQGPEFLTYFQNEAQLEKSRLLSDRFSAERPKGSFSTLEIQRTEQGDSAMYLCASSLRDVDTEAFFGQGTRLTVV.

The CDR3 region is CASSYRGGINYGYTF. The CDR3 DNA follows: TGTGCCAGCAGCTATAGGGGTGGGATAAACTATGGCTACACCTTC. J is TRBJ1-2 and V is TRBV5-6; D may be TRBD1 (5 bases). Germline CDR1 SGHDT, CDR2 YYEEEE. Deletions cut 3 bases from V and 2 bases from J, with 14 bases between. CDR3 length equals 15 residues.

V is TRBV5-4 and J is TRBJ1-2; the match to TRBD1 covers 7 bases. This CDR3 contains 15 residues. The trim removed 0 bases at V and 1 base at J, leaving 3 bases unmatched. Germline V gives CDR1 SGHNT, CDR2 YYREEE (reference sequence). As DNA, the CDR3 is TGTGCCAGCAGCTTGGAAGGGGGCTATAACTATGGCTACACCTTC. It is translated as CASSLEGGYNYGYTF.

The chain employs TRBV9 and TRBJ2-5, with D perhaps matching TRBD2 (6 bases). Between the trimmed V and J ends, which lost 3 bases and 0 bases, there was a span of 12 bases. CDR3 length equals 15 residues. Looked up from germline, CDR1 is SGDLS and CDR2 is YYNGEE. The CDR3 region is CASSEGLPYQETQYF. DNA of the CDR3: TGTGCCAGCAGCGAGGGACTGCCTTACCAAGAGACCCAGTACTTC.

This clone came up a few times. DNA for the CDR3: TGTGCCAGTAGTAACCGACAAACTTTTGAAGCTTTCTTT. The encoded protein is CASSNRQTFEAFF. The chain joins TRBV19 to TRBJ1-1; the D is unclear. The CDR3 totals 13 residues. Trimming removed 4 bases at V and 7 bases at J, with 13 bases between. The germline CDR1 and CDR2 sequences are LNHDA and SQIVND (reference sequence).